This entry concerns a single T cell receptor (beta chain). Its target is unknown. Produced via immunoSEQ multiplex PCR; TCRdb's table is partial and in-frame only. The table records around 91,000 clones, 87% of them present only once. This CDR3 spans 14 amino acids. Looked up from germline, CDR1 is SGHAT and CDR2 is FQNNGV. Trimming shortened V by 5 bases and J by 6 bases, and 16 bases separated the two germline ends. The sample is drawn from a study of T cells in localized non-small cell lung cancer. Whole-study findings and limits: Sequencing was limited to one tumor region, leaving the possibility of heterogeneity open. Elevated blood T cell density was associated with longer overall survival.

V gene TRBV11-2 combines with J gene TRBJ1-1; no definite D call. This TCR was recovered from a man aged 40 to 70 with stage I squamous cell lung carcinoma. Here the sequenced sample was peripheral blood, taken before any cancer treatment. CDR3 sequence: CASSPPHRGPEAFF. Written as DNA, the CDR3 is TGTGCCAGCAGCCCACCGCATCGAGGCCCTGAAGCTTTCTTT. The full variable domain, its missing parts supplied by reference TRBV11-2 and TRBJ1-1, is EAGVAQSPRYKIIEKRQSVAFWCNPISGHATLYWYQQILGQGPKLLIQFQNNGVVDDSQLPKDRFSAERLKGVDSTLKIQPAKLEDSAVYLCASSPPHRGPEAFFGQGTRLTVV.